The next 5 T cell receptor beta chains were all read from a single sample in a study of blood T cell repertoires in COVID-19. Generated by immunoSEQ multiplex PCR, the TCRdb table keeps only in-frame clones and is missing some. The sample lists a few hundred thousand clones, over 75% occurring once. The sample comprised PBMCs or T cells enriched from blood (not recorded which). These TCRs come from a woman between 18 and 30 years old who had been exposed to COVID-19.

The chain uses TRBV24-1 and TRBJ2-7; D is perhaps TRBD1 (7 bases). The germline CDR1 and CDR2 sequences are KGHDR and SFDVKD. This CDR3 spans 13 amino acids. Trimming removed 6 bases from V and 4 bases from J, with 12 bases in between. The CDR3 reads CATSTSGGYEQYF. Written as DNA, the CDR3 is TGTGCCACCAGTACCTCAGGGGGGTACGAGCAGTACTTC.

The CDR3 is CASSFRSYEQYF. CDR3 coding DNA: TGTGCCAGCAGTTTCCGCTCCTACGAGCAGTACTTC. This chain uses TRBV27 with TRBJ2-7; no clear D gene. V was shortened by 3 bases and J by 0 bases, with 3 bases between the two germline ends. The germline gives CDR1 MNHEY, CDR2 SMNVEV (reference sequence). The CDR3 covers 12 residues.

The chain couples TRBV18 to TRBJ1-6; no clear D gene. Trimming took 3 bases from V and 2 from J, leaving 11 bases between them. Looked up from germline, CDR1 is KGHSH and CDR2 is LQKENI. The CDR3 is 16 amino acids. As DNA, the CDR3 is TGTGCCAGCTCACCTAAAGAGGGAACCTATAATTCACCCCTCCACTTT. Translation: CASSPKEGTYNSPLHF.

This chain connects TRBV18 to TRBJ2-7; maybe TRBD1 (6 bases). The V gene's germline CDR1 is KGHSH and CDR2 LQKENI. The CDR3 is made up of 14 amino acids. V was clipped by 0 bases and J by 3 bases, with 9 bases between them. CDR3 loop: CASSPPAGDYEQYF. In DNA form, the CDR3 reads TGTGCCAGCTCACCACCGGCAGGGGACTACGAGCAGTACTTC.

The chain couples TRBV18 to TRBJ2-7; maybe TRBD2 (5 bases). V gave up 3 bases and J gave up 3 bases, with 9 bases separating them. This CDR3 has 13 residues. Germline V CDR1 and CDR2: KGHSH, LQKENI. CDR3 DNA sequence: TGTGCCAGCTCACCCGACGGGGTCTACGAGCAGTACTTC. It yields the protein CASSPDGVYEQYF.